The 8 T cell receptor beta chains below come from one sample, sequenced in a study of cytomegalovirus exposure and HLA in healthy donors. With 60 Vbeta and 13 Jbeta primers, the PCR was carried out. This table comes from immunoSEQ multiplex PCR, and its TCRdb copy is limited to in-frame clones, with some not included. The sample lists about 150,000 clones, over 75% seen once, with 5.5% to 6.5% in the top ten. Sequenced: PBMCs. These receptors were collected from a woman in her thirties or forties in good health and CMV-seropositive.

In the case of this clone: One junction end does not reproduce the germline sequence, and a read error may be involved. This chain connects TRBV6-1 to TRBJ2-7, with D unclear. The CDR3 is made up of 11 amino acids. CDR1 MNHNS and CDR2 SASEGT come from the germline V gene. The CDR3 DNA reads TGTGCCAGCAGTGACACGCTCGAGCCTGTCTTC. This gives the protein CASSDTLEPVF.

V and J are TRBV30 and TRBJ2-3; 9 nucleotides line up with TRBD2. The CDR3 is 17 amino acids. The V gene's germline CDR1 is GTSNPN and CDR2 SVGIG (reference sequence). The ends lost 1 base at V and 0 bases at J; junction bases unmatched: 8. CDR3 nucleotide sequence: TGTGCCTGGAGTGGTCTTAGGCTAGCGGGAAGCACAGATACGCAGTATTTT. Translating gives CAWSGLRLAGSTDTQYF.

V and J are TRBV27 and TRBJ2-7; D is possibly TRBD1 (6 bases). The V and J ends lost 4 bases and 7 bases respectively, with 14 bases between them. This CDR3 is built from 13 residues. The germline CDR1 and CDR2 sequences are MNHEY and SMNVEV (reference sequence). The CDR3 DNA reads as TGTGCCAGCAGTTACAGGGTTCTCGGGGAGCAGTACTTC. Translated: CASSYRVLGEQYF.

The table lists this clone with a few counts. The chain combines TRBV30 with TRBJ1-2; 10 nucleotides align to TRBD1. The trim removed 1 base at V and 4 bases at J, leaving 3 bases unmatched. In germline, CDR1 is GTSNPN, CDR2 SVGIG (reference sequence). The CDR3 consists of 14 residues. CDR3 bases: TGTGCCTGGAGTGCGGGACAGGGGACCTATGGCTACACCTTC. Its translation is CAWSAGQGTYGYTF.

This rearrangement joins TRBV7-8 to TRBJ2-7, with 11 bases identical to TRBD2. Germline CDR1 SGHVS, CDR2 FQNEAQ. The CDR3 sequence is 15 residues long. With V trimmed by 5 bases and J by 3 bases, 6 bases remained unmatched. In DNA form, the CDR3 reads TGTGCCAGCAGCGCGCCGGGACTAGCGGTCTACGAGCAGTACTTC. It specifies CASSAPGLAVYEQYF.

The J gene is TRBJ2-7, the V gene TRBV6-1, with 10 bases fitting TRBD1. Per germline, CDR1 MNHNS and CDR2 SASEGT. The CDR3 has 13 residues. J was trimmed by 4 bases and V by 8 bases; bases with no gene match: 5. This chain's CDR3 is CASGRTGGYEQYF. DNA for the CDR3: TGTGCCAGCGGGAGGACAGGGGGTTACGAGCAGTACTTC.

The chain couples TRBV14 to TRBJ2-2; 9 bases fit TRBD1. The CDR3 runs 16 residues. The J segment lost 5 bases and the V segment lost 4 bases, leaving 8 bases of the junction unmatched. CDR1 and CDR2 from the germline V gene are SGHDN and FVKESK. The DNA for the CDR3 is TGTGCCAGCAGCCGCCCGGGACAGGGAAAAACCGGGGAGCTGTTTTTT. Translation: CASSRPGQGKTGELFF.

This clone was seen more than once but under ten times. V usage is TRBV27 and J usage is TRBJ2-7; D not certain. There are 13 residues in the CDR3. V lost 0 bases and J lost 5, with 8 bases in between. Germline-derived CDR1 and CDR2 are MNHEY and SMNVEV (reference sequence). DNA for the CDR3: TGTGCCAGCAGTTTATCCGTCTATAACGAGCAGTACTTC. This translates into CASSLSVYNEQYF.